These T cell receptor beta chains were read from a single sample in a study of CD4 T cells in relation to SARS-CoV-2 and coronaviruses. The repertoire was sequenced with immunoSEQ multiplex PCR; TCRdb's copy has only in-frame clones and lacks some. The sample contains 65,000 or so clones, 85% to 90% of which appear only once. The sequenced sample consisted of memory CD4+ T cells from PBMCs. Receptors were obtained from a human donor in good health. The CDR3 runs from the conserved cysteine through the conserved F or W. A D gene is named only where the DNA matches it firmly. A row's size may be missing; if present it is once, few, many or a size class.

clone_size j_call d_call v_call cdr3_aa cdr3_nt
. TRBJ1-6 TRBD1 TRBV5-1 CASSSTGTGHSPLHF TGCGCCAGCAGCTCAACCGGGACAGGTCATTCACCCCTCCACTTT
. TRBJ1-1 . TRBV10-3 CAISTLGYGDTEAFF TGTGCCATCAGTACGCTAGGGTATGGGGACACTGAAGCTTTCTTT
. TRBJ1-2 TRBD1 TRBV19 CASSTPVTGGNYGYTF TGTGCCAGTAGTACTCCGGTGACAGGGGGGAACTATGGCTACACCTTC
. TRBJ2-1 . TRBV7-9 CASSPSSGFDEQFF TGTGCCAGCAGCCCCTCTTCCGGGTTTGATGAGCAGTTCTTC
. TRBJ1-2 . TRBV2 CASRAPHPGHNYGYTF TGTGCCAGCAGGGCCCCCCACCCGGGGCATAACTATGGCTACACCTTC
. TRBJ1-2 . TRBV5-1 CASSLLMTSNYGYTF TGCGCCAGCAGCTTGCTAATGACAAGTAACTATGGCTACACCTTC
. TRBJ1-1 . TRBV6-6 CASSYKVGEAFF TGTGCCAGCAGTTATAAGGTCGGCGAAGCTTTCTTT
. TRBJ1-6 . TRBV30 CAWNGQGLFNSPLHF TGTGCCTGGAACGGCCAAGGACTATTCAATTCACCCCTCCACTTT
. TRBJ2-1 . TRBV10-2 CASSDLRSEHSYNEQFF TGCGCCAGCAGTGACCTGAGGAGCGAGCACTCCTACAATGAGCAGTTCTTC
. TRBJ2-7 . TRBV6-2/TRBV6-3 CASSYQGRSLTYEQYF TGTGCCAGCAGTTACCAGGGGAGGAGCCTTACCTACGAGCAGTACTTC
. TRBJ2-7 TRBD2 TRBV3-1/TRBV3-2 CASSQGRGAYEQYF TGTGCCAGCAGCCAGGGCCGGGGGGCCTACGAGCAGTACTTC
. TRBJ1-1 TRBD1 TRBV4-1 CASSRLPQGALLFRMNTEAFF TGCGCCAGCAGCCGGCTTCCGCAGGGGGCGCTCTTGTTTAGAATGAACACTGAAGCTTTCTTT
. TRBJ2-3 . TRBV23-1 CAKLKTDTQYF TGCGCCAAGCTAAAAACAGATACGCAGTATTTT
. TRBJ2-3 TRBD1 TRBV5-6 CASSFPDRDRNTQYF TGTGCCAGCAGCTTTCCGGACAGGGACAGAAATACGCAGTATTTT
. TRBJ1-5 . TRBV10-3 CAISEARGGQPQHF TGTGCCATCAGTGAGGCCCGGGGCGGGCAGCCCCAGCATTTT
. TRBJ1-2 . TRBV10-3 CAISPEMGYGYTF TGTGCCATCAGTCCTGAGATGGGGTATGGCTACACCTTC
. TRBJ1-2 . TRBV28 CASSFLGRWGGYTF TGTGCCAGCAGTTTTCTTGGACGGTGGGGCGGCTACACCTTC
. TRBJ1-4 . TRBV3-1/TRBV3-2 CASSPIYAAEEEKLFF TGTGCCAGCAGCCCGATTTACGCAGCGGAGGAGGAAAAACTGTTTTTT
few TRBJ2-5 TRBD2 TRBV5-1 CASSYWPTSGLALQETQYF TGCGCCAGCAGCTATTGGCCCACTAGCGGCCTGGCACTTCAAGAGACCCAGTACTTC
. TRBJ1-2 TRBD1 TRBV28 CASSRQGPLYGYTF TGTGCCAGCAGTAGACAGGGGCCTCTCTATGGCTACACCTTC
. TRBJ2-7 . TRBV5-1 CASSPGMHYEQYF TGCGCCAGCAGCCCCGGGATGCACTACGAGCAGTACTTC
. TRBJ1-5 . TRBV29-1 CSVEDPGMGQPQHF TGCAGCGTTGAAGATCCAGGGATGGGTCAGCCCCAGCATTTT
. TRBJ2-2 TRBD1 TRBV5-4 CASSVLVGQGYTGELFF TGTGCCAGCAGCGTATTAGTAGGACAGGGGTACACCGGGGAGCTGTTTTTT
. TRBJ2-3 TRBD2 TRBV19 CASRNSGGASDTQYF TGTGCCAGTAGAAATAGCGGGGGAGCATCAGATACGCAGTATTTT